These 24 T cell receptor beta chains were all obtained from the same sample, sequenced in a study of T-cell memory formation after mild COVID-19. A single record per CDR3 protein comes from TCRdb applying MiXCR to the 5' RACE reads. The data hold roughly 480,000 distinct CDR3 sequences, with 25% observed a single time. The sequencing input was PBMCs or a T cell subset sorted from them (not recorded which). The origin of the receptors is an adult woman who had mild COVID-19 (a few samples of this study predate the infection). Cell type and time point are not known.

The chain has TRBV6-5 and TRBJ2-1, with TRBD1 matching 10 bases. The CDR3 is 15 amino acids. Germline loops: CDR1 MNHEY, CDR2 SVGAGI. After removal of 0 bases from V and 5 bases from J, the junction contained 1 base not matched to a gene. The CDR3 reads CASSYSGQGNNEQFF. Written as DNA, the CDR3 is TGTGCCAGCAGTTACTCGGGACAGGGGAACAATGAGCAGTTCTTC.

Comments on this clonotype: The junction differs from germline at one of its ends, possibly a read error. The chain couples TRBV6-6 to TRBJ1-5; D gene uncertain. CDR3 length: 14 amino acids. CDR1 is MNHNY, CDR2 SVGAGI, per germline (reference sequence). Written as DNA, the CDR3 is TGTGCCAGCAGTCATCAGAACAGCAATCAGCCACAGCATTTT. It is translated as CASSHQNSNQPQHF.

The chain links TRBV5-1 to TRBJ2-5; D remains ambiguous. Germline V gene lookup returns CDR1 SGHRS and CDR2 YFSETQ. Trimming left V 2 bases short and J 2 bases short, with 7 bases between. This CDR3 is built from 13 residues. The CDR3 here is CASSFGHQETQYF. For the CDR3, the DNA is TGCGCCAGCAGCTTTGGTCATCAAGAGACCCAGTACTTC.

This clonotype was found a few times. The chain employs TRBV18 and TRBJ2-7; D perhaps matches TRBD2 (5 bases). The CDR3 covers 13 residues. Germline CDR1 and CDR2: KGHSH and LQKENI. The V and J ends lost 1 base and 5 bases respectively, with 9 bases between them. Written as DNA, the CDR3 is TGTGCCAGCTCACCACAGGAGAGGGACGAGCAGTACTTC. It yields the protein CASSPQERDEQYF.

This clonotype was seen only a few times. The J gene is TRBJ1-3, the V gene TRBV7-7, with 8 bases that match TRBD1. The length of the CDR3 is 15 residues. Trimming at V came to 5 bases and at J to 4 bases, leaving 7 bases not matched to a gene. Per germline, CDR1 SSHAT and CDR2 FNYEAQ (reference sequence). DNA of the CDR3: TGTGCCAGCAGCCCCCAGACAGGGGCAGGAAACACCATATATTTT. Its protein product is CASSPQTGAGNTIYF.

The gene calls are TRBV10-2 and TRBJ2-7, with 7 bases fitting TRBD1. The germline CDR1 and CDR2 sequences are WSHSY and SAAADI. With 8 bases clipped from V and 5 bases from J, the junction kept 9 bases outside the gene matches. The CDR3 spans 13 residues. CDR3 residues: CASGSDRHHEQYF. DNA for the CDR3: TGCGCCAGCGGGTCGGACAGGCACCACGAGCAGTACTTC.

The CDR3 spells CATSGPGTGVSSQVIEQFF. CDR3 nucleotides: TGTGCCACCAGTGGACCCGGGACAGGGGTCTCTTCGCAGGTGATAGAGCAGTTCTTC. This chain uses TRBV24-1 with TRBJ2-1; 10 nucleotides line up with TRBD1. Germline V lookup: CDR1 KGHDR, CDR2 SFDVKD. The ends lost 5 bases at V and 10 bases at J; junction bases unmatched: 22. This CDR3 spans 19 amino acids.

This clonotype was found once. The gene calls are TRBV5-1 and TRBJ1-5; 7 positions match TRBD1. J gave up 5 bases and V 3 bases, and 8 bases lay outside the gene matches. This CDR3 comprises 15 residues. CDR1 and CDR2 (germline): SGHRS, YFSETQ. CDR3 nucleotides: TGCGCCAGCAGCTGGACAGGTGGGAAAGATCAGCCCCAGCATTTT. It codes for CASSWTGGKDQPQHF.

This clonotype is a singleton in its sample. The chain couples TRBV10-3 to TRBJ2-7; 8 nucleotides agree with TRBD1. Germline trimming cut 7 bases from V and 5 bases from J; bases unmatched to any gene: 4. This CDR3 is 12 amino acids long. CDR1 is ENHRY and CDR2 is SYGVKD in the germline V gene. The CDR3 region has the DNA TGTGCCATCAAATCGGACAGGGACGAGCAGTACTTC. This encodes CAIKSDRDEQYF.

The sample holds a few counts of this clonotype. This rearrangement joins TRBV12-3 or TRBV12-4 to TRBJ2-5; D possibly matches TRBD1 or TRBD2 (5 bases each). Trimming cost V 3 bases and J 4 bases, with 12 bases left between them. The CDR3 length is 14 residues. Written as DNA, the CDR3 is TGTGCCAGCAGTTTTCGGGCAGGGAGAGAGACCCAGTACTTC. It translates to CASSFRAGRETQYF.

The chain links TRBV7-6 to TRBJ2-7, with 9 bases aligning to TRBD1. Germline trimming cut 6 bases from V and 6 bases from J; bases unmatched to any gene: 12. The CDR3 sequence is 15 residues long. Looked up from germline, CDR1 is SGHVS and CDR2 is FNYEAQ. The CDR3 coding sequence is TGTGCCAGCAGTCCCGGGACAGGGATTTACTCCGAGCAGTACTTC. Translating it yields CASSPGTGIYSEQYF.

This clonotype was observed many times. This sequence joins TRBV7-6 and TRBJ2-2, with TRBD1 matching 7 bases. The CDR3 extends over 16 amino acids. Trimming cost V 1 base and J 3 bases; bases outside gene matches: 5. CDR1 is SGHVS, CDR2 FNYEAQ, per germline. The DNA of the CDR3 is TGTGCCAGCAGCTTAGGTGTAGGGGGCGACACCGGGGAGCTGTTTTTT. Protein: CASSLGVGGDTGELFF. Full variable domain (outside the CDR3, taken from reference TRBV7-6 and TRBJ2-2): GAGVSQSPRYKVTKRGQDVALRCDPISGHVSLYWYRQALGQGPEFLTYFNYEAQQDKSGLPNDRFSAERPEGSISTLTIQRTEQRDSAMYRCASSLGVGGDTGELFFGEGSRLTVL.

This clonotype was detected only a few times. The rearrangement joins TRBV2 to TRBJ2-3, with TRBD2 matching over 11 bases. Unmatched junction bases numbered 12, after V lost 3 bases and J lost 4 bases. CDR3 length: 18 amino acids. Germline CDR1 SNHLY, CDR2 FYNNEI. CDR3 bases: TGTGCCAGCAGTGATTCGGGTCTAGCGGGAGGTCGGGCAGATACGCAGTATTTT. The encoded protein is CASSDSGLAGGRADTQYF.

The V gene is TRBV11-2, the J gene TRBJ2-1; 9 bases are a match to TRBD2. Germline CDR1 reads SGHAT; CDR2 reads FQNNGV. After removal of 4 bases from V and 4 bases from J, the junction contained 8 bases not matched to a gene. This CDR3 is 16 amino acids long. Written as DNA, the CDR3 is TGTGCCAGCAGCTCGGTAGCGGGAGCCTCGTACAATGAGCAGTTCTTC. Protein product: CASSSVAGASYNEQFF.

The genes are TRBV2 and TRBJ1-5, with 8 bases matching TRBD1. Trimming cost V 6 bases and J 6 bases; bases outside gene matches: 10. CDR3 length: 15 amino acids. CDR1 and CDR2 from the germline V gene are SNHLY and FYNNEI. This chain's CDR3 is CASSRGTGGSQPQHF. CDR3 nucleotide sequence: TGTGCCAGCAGCAGGGGAACAGGGGGTAGTCAGCCCCAGCATTTT.

The sample holds a few counts of this clonotype. The chain has TRBV7-2 and TRBJ2-4; D possibly corresponds to TRBD2 (6 bases). CDR1 and CDR2 from the germline V gene are SGHTA and FQGNSA. The CDR3 is 14 residues long. The ends were cut back, 5 bases at V and 5 bases at J, with 13 bases in the middle. The CDR3 DNA reads as TGTGCCAGCAGCCTGACTGCGGGGCAAAACATTCAGTACTTC. It specifies CASSLTAGQNIQYF.

This clonotype occurred a few times. J is TRBJ2-5 and V is TRBV30; D is possibly TRBD1 or TRBD2 (6 bases each). V was shortened by 2 bases and J by 3 bases, with 10 bases between the two germline ends. CDR1 is GTSNPN and CDR2 is SVGIG in the germline V gene (reference sequence). There are 13 residues in the CDR3. The CDR3 DNA sequence: TGTGCCTGGAGTTTAGGGGGGAAAGAGACCCAGTACTTC. Its protein is CAWSLGGKETQYF.

This clonotype appeared a few times. The V and J genes are TRBV24-1 and TRBJ2-7; D is unresolved. This CDR3 contains 17 residues. Germline CDR1 is KGHDR and CDR2 is SFDVKD. Trimming stripped 4 bases from V and 2 bases from J, with 20 bases between. The CDR3 nucleotides are TGTGCCACCAGTGACAACCCGCTCGGCGGACCCACCTACGAGCAGTACTTC. Amino acids: CATSDNPLGGPTYEQYF.

This sequence joins TRBV4-2 and TRBJ1-5, with TRBD1 identical over 8 bases. The CDR3 length is 17 residues. In germline, CDR1 is LGHNA, CDR2 YNFKEQ. The J segment lost 3 bases and the V segment lost 0 bases, leaving 7 bases of the junction unmatched. The CDR3 protein is CASSQDWTGRPNQPQHF. The CDR3 region has the DNA TGTGCCAGCAGCCAAGATTGGACAGGGCGACCCAATCAGCCCCAGCATTTT.

The J gene is TRBJ1-5, the V gene TRBV2; 7 positions agree with TRBD1. The ends lost 6 bases at V and 3 bases at J; junction bases unmatched: 8. Germline V gene sequence: CDR1 SNHLY, CDR2 FYNNEI. CDR3 length equals 15 residues. The DNA for the CDR3 is TGTGCCAGCAGAAATACAGGGGAGGACAATCAGCCCCAGCATTTT. Protein product: CASRNTGEDNQPQHF.

Only a few counts were recorded for this clonotype. The J gene is TRBJ2-2, the V gene TRBV14; D possibly corresponds to TRBD1 (6 bases). CDR3 length: 14 amino acids. The germline CDR1 and CDR2 sequences are SGHDN and FVKESK. V gave up 6 bases and J gave up 2 bases, with 10 bases separating them. CDR3 sequence reads: CASRKGTNTGELFF. The CDR3 DNA sequence: TGTGCCAGCAGAAAAGGGACAAACACCGGGGAGCTGTTTTTT.

The rearrangement links TRBV7-9 to TRBJ2-1; 7 nucleotides line up with TRBD2. Losses at the gene ends were 1 base for V and 5 bases for J; bases not matched to a gene: 11. Germline V gene lookup returns CDR1 SEHNR and CDR2 FQNEAQ (reference sequence). There are 17 residues in the CDR3. The CDR3 DNA is TGTGCCAGCAGCTTAGGGGCGGTAGGGAGGGAAGACAATGAGCAGTTCTTC. Encoded protein: CASSLGAVGREDNEQFF.

This clonotype was seen more than once but under ten times. The CDR3: CSARDLMTSGNSNEQFF. CDR3 nucleotide sequence: TGCAGTGCTAGAGACCTGATGACTAGCGGGAACTCCAATGAGCAGTTCTTC. The chain is built from TRBV20-1 and TRBJ2-1; 11 nucleotides agree with TRBD2. The ends lost 0 bases at V and 6 bases at J; junction bases unmatched: 10. The germline V gene encodes CDR1 DFQATT and CDR2 SNEGSKA (reference sequence). This CDR3 region has 17 residues.

This clonotype occurred once. This chain joins TRBV7-2 and TRBJ1-5; 7 bases are shared with TRBD1. The germline CDR1 and CDR2 sequences are SGHTA and FQGNSA. The junction had 14 bases not matched to a gene; V was cut back by 4 bases and J by 5 bases. This CDR3 spans 17 amino acids. CDR3 sequence reads: CASSSPSGTEKDQPQHF. In DNA, the CDR3 is TGTGCCAGCAGCTCCCCTTCCGGGACAGAAAAAGATCAGCCCCAGCATTTT.